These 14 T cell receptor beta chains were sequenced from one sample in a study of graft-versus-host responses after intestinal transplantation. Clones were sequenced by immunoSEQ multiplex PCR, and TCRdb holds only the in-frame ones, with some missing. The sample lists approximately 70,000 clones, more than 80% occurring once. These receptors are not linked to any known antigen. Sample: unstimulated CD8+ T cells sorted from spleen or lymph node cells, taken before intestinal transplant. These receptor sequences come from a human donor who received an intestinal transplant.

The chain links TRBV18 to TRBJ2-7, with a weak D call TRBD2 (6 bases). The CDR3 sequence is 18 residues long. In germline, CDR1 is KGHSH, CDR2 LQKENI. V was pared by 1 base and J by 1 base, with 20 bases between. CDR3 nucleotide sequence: TGTGCCAGCTCACCACTTGGGTCGGCGGAGACTAGATCCTACGAGCAGTACTTC. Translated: CASSPLGSAETRSYEQYF.

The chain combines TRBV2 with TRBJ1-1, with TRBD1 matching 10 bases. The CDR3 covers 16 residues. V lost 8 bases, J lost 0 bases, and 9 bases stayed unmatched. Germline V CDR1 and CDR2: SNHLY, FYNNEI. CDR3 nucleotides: TGTGCCAGCCCTCCCGGGACAGGGGTAATGAACACTGAAGCTTTCTTT. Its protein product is CASPPGTGVMNTEAFF. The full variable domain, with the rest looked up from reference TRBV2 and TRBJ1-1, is EPEVTQTPSHQVTQMGQEVILRCVPISNHLYFYWYRQILGQKVEFLVSFYNNEISEKSEIFDDQFSVERPDGSNFTLKIRSTKLEDSAMYFCASPPGTGVMNTEAFFGQGTRLTVV.

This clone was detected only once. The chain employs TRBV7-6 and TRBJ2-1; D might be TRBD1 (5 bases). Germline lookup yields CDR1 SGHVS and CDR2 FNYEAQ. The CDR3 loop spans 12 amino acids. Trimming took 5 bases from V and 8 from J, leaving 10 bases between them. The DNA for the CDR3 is TGTGCCAGCAGCCTAGGGGCTGATGAGCAGTTCTTC. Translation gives CASSLGADEQFF.

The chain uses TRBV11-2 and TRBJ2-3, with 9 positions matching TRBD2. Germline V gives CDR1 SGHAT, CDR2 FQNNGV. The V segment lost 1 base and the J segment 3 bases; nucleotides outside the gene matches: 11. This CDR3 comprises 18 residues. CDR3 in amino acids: CASSLAGIAGAGTDTQYF. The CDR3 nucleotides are TGTGCCAGCAGCTTAGCGGGGATAGCGGGGGCCGGGACAGATACGCAGTATTTT.

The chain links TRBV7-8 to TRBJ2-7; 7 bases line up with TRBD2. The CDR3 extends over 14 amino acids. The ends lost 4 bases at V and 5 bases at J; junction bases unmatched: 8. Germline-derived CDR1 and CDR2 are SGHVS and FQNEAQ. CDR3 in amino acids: CASSSRTSTHEQYF. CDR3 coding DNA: TGTGCCAGCAGCTCGAGGACTAGTACCCACGAGCAGTACTTC.

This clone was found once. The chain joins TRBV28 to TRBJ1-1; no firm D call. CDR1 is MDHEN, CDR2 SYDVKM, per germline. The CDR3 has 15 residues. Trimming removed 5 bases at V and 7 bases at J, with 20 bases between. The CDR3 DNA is TGTGCCAGCAGTATCAAGCGGGGATTCGGTTATGAAGCTTTCTTT. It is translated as CASSIKRGFGYEAFF.

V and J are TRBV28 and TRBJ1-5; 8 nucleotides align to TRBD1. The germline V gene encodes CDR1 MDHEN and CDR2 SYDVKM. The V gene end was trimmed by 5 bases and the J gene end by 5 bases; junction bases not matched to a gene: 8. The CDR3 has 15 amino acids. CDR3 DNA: TGTGCCAGCAGTCGTACCGGACAGGGATATCAGCCCCAGCATTTT. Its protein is CASSRTGQGYQPQHF.

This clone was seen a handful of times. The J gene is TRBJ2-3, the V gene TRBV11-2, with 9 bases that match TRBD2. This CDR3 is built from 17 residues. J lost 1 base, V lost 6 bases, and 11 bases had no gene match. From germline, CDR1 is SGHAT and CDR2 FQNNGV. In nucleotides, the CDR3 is TGTGCCAGCAGTCCCACCGCGGGGGGGCGGGGCACAGATACGCAGTATTTT. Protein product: CASSPTAGGRGTDTQYF.

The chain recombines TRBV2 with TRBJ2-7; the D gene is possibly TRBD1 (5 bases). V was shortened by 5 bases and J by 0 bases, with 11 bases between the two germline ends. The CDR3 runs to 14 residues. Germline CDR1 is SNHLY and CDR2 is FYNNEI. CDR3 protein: CASSTGPSSYEQYF. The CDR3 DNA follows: TGTGCCAGCAGTACAGGACCCAGCTCCTACGAGCAGTACTTC.

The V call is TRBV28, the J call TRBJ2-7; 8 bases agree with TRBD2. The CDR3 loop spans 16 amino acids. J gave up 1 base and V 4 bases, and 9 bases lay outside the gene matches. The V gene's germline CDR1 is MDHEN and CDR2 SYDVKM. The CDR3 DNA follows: TGTGCCAGCAGTTCGTTTCGGGAGGGCGTATCCTACGAGCAGTACTTC. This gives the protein CASSSFREGVSYEQYF. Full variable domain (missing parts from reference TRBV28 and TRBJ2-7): DVKVTQSSRYLVKRTGEKVFLECVQDMDHENMFWYRQDPGLGLRLIYFSYDVKMKEKGDIPEGYSVSREKKERFSLILESASTNQTSMYLCASSSFREGVSYEQYFGPGTRLTVT.

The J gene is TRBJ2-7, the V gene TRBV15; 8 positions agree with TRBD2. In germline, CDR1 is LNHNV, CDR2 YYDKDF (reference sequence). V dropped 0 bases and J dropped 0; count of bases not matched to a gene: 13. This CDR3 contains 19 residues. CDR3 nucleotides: TGTGCCACCAGCAGAGATAGGGGTACGGAACTAGCGGACTCCTACGAGCAGTACTTC. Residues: CATSRDRGTELADSYEQYF.

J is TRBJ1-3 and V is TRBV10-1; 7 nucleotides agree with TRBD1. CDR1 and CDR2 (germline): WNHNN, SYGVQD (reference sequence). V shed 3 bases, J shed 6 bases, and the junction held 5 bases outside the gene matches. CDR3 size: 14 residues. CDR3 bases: TGCGCCAGCAGTGACCCCGGGACAGAAAACACCATATATTTT. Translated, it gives CASSDPGTENTIYF.

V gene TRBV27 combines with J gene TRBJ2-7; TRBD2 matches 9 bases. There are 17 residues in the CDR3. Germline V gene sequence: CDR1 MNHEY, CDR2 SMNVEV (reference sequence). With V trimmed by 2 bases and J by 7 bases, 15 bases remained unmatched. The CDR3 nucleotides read TGTGCCAGCAGTTTAAGGGGGGGGCGGGGGGGGCGGGGGGAGCAGTACTTC. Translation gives CASSLRGGRGGRGEQYF.

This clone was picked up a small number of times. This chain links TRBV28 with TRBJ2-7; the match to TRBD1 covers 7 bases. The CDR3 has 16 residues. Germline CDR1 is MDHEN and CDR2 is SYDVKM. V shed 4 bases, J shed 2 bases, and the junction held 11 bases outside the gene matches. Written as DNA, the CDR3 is TGTGCCAGCAGTTCGCCCCCCGACAGGGAAGCCTACGAGCAGTACTTC. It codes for CASSSPPDREAYEQYF.